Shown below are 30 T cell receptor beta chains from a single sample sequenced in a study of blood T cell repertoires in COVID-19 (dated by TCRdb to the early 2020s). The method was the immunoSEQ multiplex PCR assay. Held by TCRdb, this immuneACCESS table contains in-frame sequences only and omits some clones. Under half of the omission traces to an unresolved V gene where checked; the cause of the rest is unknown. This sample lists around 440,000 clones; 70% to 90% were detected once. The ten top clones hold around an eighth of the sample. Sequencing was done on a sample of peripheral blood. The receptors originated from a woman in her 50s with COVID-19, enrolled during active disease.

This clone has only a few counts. This chain's CDR3 is CAWIRDRGSPLHF. CDR3 in DNA: TGTGCCTGGATCCGGGACAGGGGGTCACCCCTCCACTTT. The chain joins TRBV30 to TRBJ1-6; 11 bases map to TRBD1. The V and J ends lost 4 bases and 10 bases, in that order; junction bases with no gene match: 3. The CDR3 totals 13 residues. Germline V CDR1 and CDR2: GTSNPN, SVGIG (reference sequence).

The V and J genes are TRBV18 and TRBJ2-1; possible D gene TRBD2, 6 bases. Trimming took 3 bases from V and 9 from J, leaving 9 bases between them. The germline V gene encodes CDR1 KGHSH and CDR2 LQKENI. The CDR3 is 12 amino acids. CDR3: CASSPGGGEQFF. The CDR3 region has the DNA TGTGCCAGCTCACCGGGGGGAGGTGAGCAGTTCTTC. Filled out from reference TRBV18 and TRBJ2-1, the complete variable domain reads NAGVMQNPRHLVRRRGQEARLRCSPMKGHSHVYWYRQLPEEGLKFMVYLQKENIIDESGMPKERFSAEFPKEGPSILRIQQVVRGDSAAYFCASSPGGGEQFFGPGTRLTVL.

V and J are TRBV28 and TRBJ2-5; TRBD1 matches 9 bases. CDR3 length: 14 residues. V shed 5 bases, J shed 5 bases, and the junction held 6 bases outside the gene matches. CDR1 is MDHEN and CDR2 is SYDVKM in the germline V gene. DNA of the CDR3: TGTGCCAGCAGTCCCGGACAGGGGCGGGAGACCCAGTACTTC. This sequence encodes CASSPGQGRETQYF.

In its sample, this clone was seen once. The CDR3: CAWTLDRGRGYTF. The CDR3 DNA reads as TGTGCCTGGACCCTGGACAGGGGGCGAGGCTACACCTTC. The rearrangement uses TRBV30 and TRBJ1-2; TRBD1 matches at 11 bases. Germline assignment: CDR1 GTSNPN and CDR2 SVGIG (reference sequence). V lost 4 bases to trimming and J lost 8 bases; unmatched junction nucleotides: 6. The CDR3 is made up of 13 amino acids.

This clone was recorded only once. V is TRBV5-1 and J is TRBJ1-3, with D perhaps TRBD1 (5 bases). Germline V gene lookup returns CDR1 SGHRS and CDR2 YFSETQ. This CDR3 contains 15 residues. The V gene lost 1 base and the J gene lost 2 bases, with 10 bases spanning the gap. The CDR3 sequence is CASSLSGNPGNTIYF. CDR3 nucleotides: TGCGCCAGCAGCTTGTCAGGGAACCCTGGAAACACCATATATTTT.

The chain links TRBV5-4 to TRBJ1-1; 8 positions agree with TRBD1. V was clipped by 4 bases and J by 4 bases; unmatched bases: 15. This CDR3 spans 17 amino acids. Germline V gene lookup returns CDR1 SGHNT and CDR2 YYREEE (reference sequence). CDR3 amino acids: CASSGRRTGIGSTEAFF. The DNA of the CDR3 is TGTGCCAGCAGCGGAAGGCGGACAGGGATCGGGAGCACTGAAGCTTTCTTT. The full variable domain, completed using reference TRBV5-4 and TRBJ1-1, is ETGVTQSPTHLIKTRGQQVTLRCSSQSGHNTVSWYQQALGQGPQFIFQYYREEENGRGNFPPRFSGLQFPNYSSELNVNALELDDSALYLCASSGRRTGIGSTEAFFGQGTRLTVV.

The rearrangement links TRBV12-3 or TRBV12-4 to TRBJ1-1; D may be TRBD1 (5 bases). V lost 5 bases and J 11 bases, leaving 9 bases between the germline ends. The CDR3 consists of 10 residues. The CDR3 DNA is TGTGCCAGCAGTCCGACAGACGCTTTCTTT. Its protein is CASSPTDAFF.

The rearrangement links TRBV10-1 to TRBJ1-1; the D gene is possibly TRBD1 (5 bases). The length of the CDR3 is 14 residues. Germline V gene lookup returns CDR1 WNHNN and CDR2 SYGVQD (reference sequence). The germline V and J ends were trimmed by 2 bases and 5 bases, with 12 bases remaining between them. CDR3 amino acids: CASSEGRADTEAFF. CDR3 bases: TGCGCCAGCAGTGAGGGCAGGGCGGATACTGAAGCTTTCTTT.

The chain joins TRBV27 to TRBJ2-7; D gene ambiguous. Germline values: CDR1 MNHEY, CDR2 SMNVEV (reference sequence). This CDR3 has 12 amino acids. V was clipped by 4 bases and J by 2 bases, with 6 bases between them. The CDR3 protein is CASSSPTYEQYF. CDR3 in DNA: TGTGCCAGCAGTTCCCCTACCTACGAGCAGTACTTC.

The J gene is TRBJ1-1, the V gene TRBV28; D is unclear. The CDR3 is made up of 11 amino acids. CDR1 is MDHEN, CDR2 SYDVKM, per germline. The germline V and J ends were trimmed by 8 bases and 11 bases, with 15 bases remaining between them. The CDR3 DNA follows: TGTGCCAGCGTAGGTAACCCGGGGGCTTTCTTT. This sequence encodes CASVGNPGAFF.

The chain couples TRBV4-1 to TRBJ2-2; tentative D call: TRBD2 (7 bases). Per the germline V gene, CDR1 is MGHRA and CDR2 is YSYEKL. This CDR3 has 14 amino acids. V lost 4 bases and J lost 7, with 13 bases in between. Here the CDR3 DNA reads TGCGCCAGCAGCCGACTAGCCAGGGGCGGGGAGCTGTTTTTT. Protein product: CASSRLARGGELFF.

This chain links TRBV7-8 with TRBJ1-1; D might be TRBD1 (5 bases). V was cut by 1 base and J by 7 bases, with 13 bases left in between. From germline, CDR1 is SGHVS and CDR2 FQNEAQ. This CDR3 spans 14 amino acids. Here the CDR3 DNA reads TGTGCCAGCAGCTTAGGGGGCGGAAGGGATGAAGCTTTCTTT. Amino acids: CASSLGGGRDEAFF.

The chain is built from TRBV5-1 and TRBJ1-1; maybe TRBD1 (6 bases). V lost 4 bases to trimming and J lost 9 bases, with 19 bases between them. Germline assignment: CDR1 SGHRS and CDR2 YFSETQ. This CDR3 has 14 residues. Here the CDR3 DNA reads TGCGCCAGCAGCCGAAGCGCCTCAGGGGAACAAGCTTTCTTT. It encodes CASSRSASGEQAFF.

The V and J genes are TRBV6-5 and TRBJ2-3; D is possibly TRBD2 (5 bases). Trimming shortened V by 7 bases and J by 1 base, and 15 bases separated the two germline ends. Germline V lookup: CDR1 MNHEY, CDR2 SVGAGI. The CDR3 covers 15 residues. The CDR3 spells CASNPLGDGTDTQYF. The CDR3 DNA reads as TGTGCCAGCAACCCCCTCGGGGATGGCACAGATACGCAGTATTTT.

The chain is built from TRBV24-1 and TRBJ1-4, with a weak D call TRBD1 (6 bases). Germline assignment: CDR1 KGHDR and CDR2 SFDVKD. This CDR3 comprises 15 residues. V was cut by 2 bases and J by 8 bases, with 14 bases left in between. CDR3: CATSDSRTVGEKLFF. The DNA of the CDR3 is TGTGCCACCAGTGATTCTCGGACAGTCGGGGAAAAACTGTTTTTT.

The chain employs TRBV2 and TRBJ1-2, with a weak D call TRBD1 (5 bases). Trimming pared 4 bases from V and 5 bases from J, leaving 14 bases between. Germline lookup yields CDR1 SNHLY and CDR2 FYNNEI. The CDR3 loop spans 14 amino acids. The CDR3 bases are TGTGCCAGCAGTGGGGGGGGGTTTCGATATGGCTACACCTTC. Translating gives CASSGGGFRYGYTF.

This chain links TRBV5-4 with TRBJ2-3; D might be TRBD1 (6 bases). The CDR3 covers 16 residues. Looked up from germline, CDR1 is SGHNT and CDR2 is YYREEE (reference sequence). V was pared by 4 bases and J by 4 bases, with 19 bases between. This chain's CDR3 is CASSQEDSGRSDTQYF. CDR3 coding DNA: TGTGCCAGCAGCCAGGAGGACAGCGGAAGGTCAGATACGCAGTATTTT.

The CDR3 sequence is CASSQGSGEWDSYGYTF. For the CDR3, the DNA is TGTGCCAGCAGCCAAGGATCAGGGGAATGGGATTCCTATGGCTACACCTTC. The V call is TRBV14, the J call TRBJ1-2; tentative D call: TRBD1 (6 bases). The germline V gene encodes CDR1 SGHDN and CDR2 FVKESK. Between the trimmed V and J ends, which lost 1 base and 4 bases, there was a span of 19 bases. The CDR3 has 17 amino acids.

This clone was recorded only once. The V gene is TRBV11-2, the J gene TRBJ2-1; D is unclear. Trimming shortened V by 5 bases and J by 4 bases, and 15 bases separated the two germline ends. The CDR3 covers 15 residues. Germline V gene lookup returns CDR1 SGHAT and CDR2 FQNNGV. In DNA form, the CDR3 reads TGTGCCAGCAGCCATCCTTCCATCAGATACAATGAGCAGTTCTTC. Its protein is CASSHPSIRYNEQFF.

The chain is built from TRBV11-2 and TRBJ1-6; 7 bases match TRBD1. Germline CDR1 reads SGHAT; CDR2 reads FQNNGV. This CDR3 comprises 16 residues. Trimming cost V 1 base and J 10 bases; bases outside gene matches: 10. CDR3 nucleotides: TGTGCCAGCAGCTTAGTGGGTTGGGACAGCAGATCACCCCTCCACTTT. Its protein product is CASSLVGWDSRSPLHF.

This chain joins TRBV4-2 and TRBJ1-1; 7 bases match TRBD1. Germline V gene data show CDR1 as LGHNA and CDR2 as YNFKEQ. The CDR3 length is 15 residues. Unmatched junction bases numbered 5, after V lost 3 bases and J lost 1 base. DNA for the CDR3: TGTGCCAGCAGCCAGCGAGGGGGCGAGAACACTGAAGCTTTCTTT. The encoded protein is CASSQRGGENTEAFF.

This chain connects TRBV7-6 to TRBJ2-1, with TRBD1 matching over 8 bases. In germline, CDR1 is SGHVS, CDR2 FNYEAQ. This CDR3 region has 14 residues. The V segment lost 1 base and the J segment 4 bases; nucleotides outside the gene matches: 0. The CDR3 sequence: CASSLGTGYNEQFF. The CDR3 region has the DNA TGTGCCAGCAGCTTAGGGACAGGGTACAATGAGCAGTTCTTC.

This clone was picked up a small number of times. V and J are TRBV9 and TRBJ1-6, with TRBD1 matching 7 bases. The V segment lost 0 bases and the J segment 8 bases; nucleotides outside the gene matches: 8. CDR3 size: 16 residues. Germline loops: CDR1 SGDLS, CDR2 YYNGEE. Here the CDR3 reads CASSVAKGQLYSPLHF. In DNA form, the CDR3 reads TGTGCCAGCAGCGTAGCGAAGGGACAGTTGTATTCACCCCTCCACTTT. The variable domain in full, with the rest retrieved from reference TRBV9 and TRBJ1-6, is DSGVTQTPKHLITATGQRVTLRCSPRSGDLSVYWYQQSLDQGLQFLIQYYNGEERAKGNILERFSAQQFPDLHSELNLSSLELGDSALYFCASSVAKGQLYSPLHFGNGTRLTVT.

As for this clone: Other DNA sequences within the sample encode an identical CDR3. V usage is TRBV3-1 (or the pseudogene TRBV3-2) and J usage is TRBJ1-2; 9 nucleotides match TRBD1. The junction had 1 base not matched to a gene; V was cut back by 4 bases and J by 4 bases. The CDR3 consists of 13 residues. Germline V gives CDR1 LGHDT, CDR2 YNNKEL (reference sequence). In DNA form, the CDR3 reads TGTGCCAGCAGCCTGACAGGGGGCTATGGCTACACCTTC. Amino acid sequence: CASSLTGGYGYTF.

This chain's CDR3 is CASSELTGRNQPQHF. As DNA, the CDR3 is TGTGCCAGCAGTGAATTAACAGGACGCAATCAGCCCCAGCATTTT. The chain employs TRBV6-1 and TRBJ1-5; D might be TRBD1 (5 bases). Germline values: CDR1 MNHNS, CDR2 SASEGT. Trimming left V 2 bases short and J 2 bases short, with 10 bases between. The CDR3 contains 15 residues.

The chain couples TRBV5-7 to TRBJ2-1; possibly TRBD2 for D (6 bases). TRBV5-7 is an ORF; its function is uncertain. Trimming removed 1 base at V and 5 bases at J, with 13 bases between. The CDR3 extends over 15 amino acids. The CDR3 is CASSLRAGGDNEQFF. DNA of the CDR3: TGTGCCAGCAGCTTGAGGGCAGGAGGGGACAATGAGCAGTTCTTC.

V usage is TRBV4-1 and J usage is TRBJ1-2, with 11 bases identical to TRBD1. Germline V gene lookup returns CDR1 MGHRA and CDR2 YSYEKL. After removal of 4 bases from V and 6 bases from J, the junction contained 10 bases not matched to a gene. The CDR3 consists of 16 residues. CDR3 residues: CASSRPGQGATNGYTF. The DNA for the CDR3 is TGCGCCAGCAGCCGACCAGGACAGGGGGCCACCAATGGCTACACCTTC.

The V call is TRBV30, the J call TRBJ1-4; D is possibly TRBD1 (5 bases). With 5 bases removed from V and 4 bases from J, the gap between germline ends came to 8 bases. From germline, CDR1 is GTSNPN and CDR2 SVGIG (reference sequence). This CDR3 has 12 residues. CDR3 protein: CAWDSFNEKLFF. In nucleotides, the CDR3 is TGTGCCTGGGACAGTTTTAATGAAAAACTGTTTTTT. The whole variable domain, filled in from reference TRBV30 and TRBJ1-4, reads SQTIHQWPATLVQPVGSPLSLECTVEGTSNPNLYWYRQAAGRGLQLLFYSVGIGQISSEVPQNLSASRPQDRQFILSSKKLLLSDSGFYLCAWDSFNEKLFFGSGTQLSVL.

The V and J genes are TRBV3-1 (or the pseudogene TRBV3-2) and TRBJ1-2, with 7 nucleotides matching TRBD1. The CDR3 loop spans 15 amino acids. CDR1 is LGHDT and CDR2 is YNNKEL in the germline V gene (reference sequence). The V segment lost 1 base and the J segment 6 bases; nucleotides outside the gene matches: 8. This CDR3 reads CASSQGTGKGDGYTF. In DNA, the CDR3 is TGTGCCAGCAGCCAAGGGACAGGAAAAGGCGATGGCTACACCTTC.

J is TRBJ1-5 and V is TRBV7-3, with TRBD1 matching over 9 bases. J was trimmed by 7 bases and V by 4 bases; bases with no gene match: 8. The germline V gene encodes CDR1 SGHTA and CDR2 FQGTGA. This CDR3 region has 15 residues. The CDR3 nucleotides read TGTGCCAGCAGCTCGACAGGGGGAAGAGGGCAGCCCCAGCATTTT. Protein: CASSSTGGRGQPQHF. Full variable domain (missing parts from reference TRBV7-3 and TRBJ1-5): GAGVSQTPSNKVTEKGKYVELRCDPISGHTALYWYRQSLGQGPEFLIYFQGTGAADDSGLPNDRFFAVRPEGSVSTLKIQRTERGDSAVYLCASSSTGGRGQPQHFGDGTRLSIL.